The TCR beta chain under discussion was sequenced for a study of regulatory T cells in long-lasting Graves disease. Study results and limitations: Thyroid tissue was not studied; only peripheral blood was.

As to this clonotype: Its antigen remains unidentified.

The CDR3 has 13 residues. In germline, CDR1 is DFQATT, CDR2 SNEGSKA (reference sequence). Trimming shortened V by 2 bases and J by 5 bases, and 12 bases separated the two germline ends. Arm-PCR of CDR3 regions and iRepertoire HTBI primers were used to build TCR beta libraries. TCRdb re-called the multiplex PCR reads with MiXCR, one entry per CDR3 protein. The sample includes roughly 530,000 distinct CDR3 sequences, roughly 15% seen only once; the top ten take roughly 25%. Time point given: newly diagnosed GD, antithyroid drugs for less than 3 months. RNA isolated from PBMCs was used to make the TCR library. The EDTA tubes were filled with 8 to 9.5 milliliters of drawn peripheral blood. The same data also went into a second study, on T cells in Graves' hyperthyroidism and ophthalmopathy. That study adds: TCR CDR3 underwent first-round RT-PCR with the HTBI primer set.

The V gene is TRBV20-1, the J gene TRBJ1-2; no firm D call. The material was peripheral blood mononuclear cells (PBMCs), obtained at new diagnosis, from a patient treated with antithyroid drugs. The TCR sequence derives from a woman aged 35-65 years with Graves disease. CDR3 nucleotides: TGCAGTGCTAGACAGGTAGAAGGTTATGGCTACACCTTC. Encoded protein: CSARQVEGYGYTF.